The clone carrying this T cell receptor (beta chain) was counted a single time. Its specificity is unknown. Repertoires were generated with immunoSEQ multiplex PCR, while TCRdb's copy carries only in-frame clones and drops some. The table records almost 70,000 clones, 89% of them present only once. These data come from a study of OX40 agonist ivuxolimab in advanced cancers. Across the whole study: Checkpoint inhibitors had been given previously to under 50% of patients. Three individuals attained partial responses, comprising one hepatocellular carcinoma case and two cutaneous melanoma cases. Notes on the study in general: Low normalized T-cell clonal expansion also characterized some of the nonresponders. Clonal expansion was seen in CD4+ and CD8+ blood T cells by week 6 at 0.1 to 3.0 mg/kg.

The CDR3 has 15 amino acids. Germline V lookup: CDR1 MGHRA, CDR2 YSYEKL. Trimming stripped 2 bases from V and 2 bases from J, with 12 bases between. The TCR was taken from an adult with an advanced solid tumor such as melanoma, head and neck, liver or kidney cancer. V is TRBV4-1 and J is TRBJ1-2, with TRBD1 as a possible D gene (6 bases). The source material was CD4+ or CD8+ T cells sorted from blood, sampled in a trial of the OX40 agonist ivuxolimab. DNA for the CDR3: TGCGCCAGCAGCCAAAGGTCCGGACAGAACTATGGCTACACCTTC. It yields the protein CASSQRSGQNYGYTF.